This TCR beta chain appears in the sequencing data of a study of vaccination and CD4 T cells after COVID-19. The wider study: Each control culture was treated with a CEFX pool, an HIV-1 Nef pool, or no peptide.

Study outcomes and limitations: The study found median SARS-CoV-2-reactive clonotypes rising from about 20 to 38, not significantly.

In its sample, this clonotype was seen a few times. Its matching antigen is unknown. Researchers used the Oncomine TCR Beta short-read assay to sequence DNA from cultured CD4+ T cells. Investigators obtained genomic DNA by extraction from cultured CD4+ T cells. TCRdb re-called the PCR reads through MiXCR, storing one row per CDR3 protein. The sample lists over 14,000 distinct CDR3 sequences; 53% were seen once. As for treatment: approximately 9-day PBMC culture with coronavirus spike peptide pools or control peptides (ViraFEST assay). Germline lookup yields CDR1 DFQATT and CDR2 SNEGSKA (reference sequence). The CDR3 spans 17 residues. After removal of 1 base from V and 5 bases from J, the junction contained 9 bases not matched to a gene.

Material for sequencing was CD4+ T cells from blood, cultured in vitro. This clonotype originated in a human donor who had recovered from COVID-19. This chain links TRBV20-1 with TRBJ1-5; TRBD1 matches 12 bases. The CDR3 region has the DNA TGCAGTGCTAGAGTCACTGCGGGACAGGGGGCGGATCAGCCCCAGCATTTT. Amino acids: CSARVTAGQGADQPQHF.